Included here is one T cell receptor beta chain sequence, with context. These data come from a study of blood T cell repertoires in COVID-19. Participants' own reports of clinical history determined their cohort assignment. Germline V gives CDR1 MDHEN, CDR2 SYDVKM. This CDR3 has 13 amino acids. V trimming: 6 bases; J trimming: 7 bases; junction bases outside the gene matches: 7. Method: immunoSEQ multiplex PCR; TCRdb's copy keeps in-frame clones and lacks some. The table includes 350,000 to 450,000 clones, under 85% detected once. The sample comprised PBMCs or T cells enriched from blood (not recorded which). This TCR came from a woman between 45 and 60 years old who had recovered from COVID-19. The chain employs TRBV28 and TRBJ1-2, with 8 bases matching TRBD1. The CDR3 loop is CASSPVQGGGYTF. The CDR3 region has the DNA TGTGCCAGCAGCCCCGTACAGGGGGGTGGCTACACCTTC.